This TCR beta chain was obtained from a study of PD-L1 blockade in urothelial cancer. Study as a whole: From 2014, patients received atezolizumab, given as 1,200 mg intravenously every 3 weeks. Study outcomes and limitations: Sub-median blood TCR clonality before treatment predicted longer survival.

Here immunoSEQ multiplex PCR was the method, and the copy in TCRdb shows in-frame clones only, minus some. The sample gives some 120,000 clones, around nine tenths of which show up once; around 1.7% is in the top ten. A remark on this clone: Its antigen is unknown.

Time point denoted: peripheral blood 6 weeks after treatment start. Patient disease was locally advanced or metastatic urothelial carcinoma. Samples spanned pretreatment and treatment, with 1 to 8 time points per patient. CDR1 is MNHEY and CDR2 is SVGAGI in the germline V gene. This CDR3 comprises 14 residues. With V trimmed by 6 bases and J by 3 bases, 3 bases remained unmatched. This clonotype was obtained from a man between 60 and 75 years old with urothelial cancer. Sequenced material: PBMCs, taken around atezolizumab (anti-PD-L1) treatment. The V gene is TRBV6-5, the J gene TRBJ2-2; TRBD2 aligns across 8 bases. The CDR3 region has the DNA TGTGCCAGCAGGCGGGGGGTTTACACCGGGGAGCTGTTTTTT. The encoded protein is CASRRGVYTGELFF.